This TCR beta chain was observed in a study of response to subunit inactivated influenza vaccine. Study results and limitations: It was the authors' suggestion that each seasonal influenza vaccination recruits few new T cells.

The CDR3 runs to 14 residues. V was clipped by 6 bases and J by 0 bases, with 11 bases between them. Germline values: CDR1 SQVTM, CDR2 ANQGSEA. TCRdb redid the calling of the RT-PCR reads with MiXCR, one entry per CDR3 protein. The sample includes about 500,000 distinct CDR3 sequences, 10% to 15% of them seen just once. This clonotype appeared a few times. Its antigen is as yet unknown. The genes are TRBV29-1 and TRBJ2-2; TRBD1 might be the D (6 bases). The sample was PBMCs from blood, taken more than 35 days after vaccination. The TCR sequence derives from a man aged 50 to 59 who received an inactivated influenza vaccine. The CDR3 reads CSVDQGSNTGELFF. The CDR3 DNA sequence: TGCAGCGTAGATCAGGGGTCGAACACCGGGGAGCTGTTTTTT.